This T cell receptor beta chain was sequenced during a study of Ad26.COV2.S vaccination and SARS-CoV-2 variants. Treatment reported: roughly 20 received Ad26.COV2.S at low or high dose, single or two shots; a few received placebo; per-sample allocation not given. Following the first vaccine or placebo injection, samples were taken on day 63. Germline V gene lookup returns CDR1 LNHDA and CDR2 SQIVND (reference sequence). The CDR3 loop spans 13 amino acids. V lost 7 bases, J lost 3 bases, and 4 bases stayed unmatched. The data were produced by immunoSEQ multiplex PCR, yet TCRdb's version contains in-frame clones alone and is incomplete. The table shows under 400,000 clones, with around 90% occurring only once.

This sample comprised peripheral blood, obtained in a trial of Ad26.COV2.S vaccine versus placebo. The rearrangement links TRBV19 to TRBJ1-2; 8 nucleotides align to TRBD1. This TCR came from a person aged 18-60 years who received the Ad26.COV2.S COVID-19 vaccine or a placebo. CDR3 sequence reads: CASKPTGDYGYTF. The CDR3 DNA reads as TGTGCCAGTAAACCGACAGGGGACTATGGCTACACCTTC.